This T cell receptor (beta chain) appears in the sequencing data of a study of blood T cell repertoires in COVID-19. Study details: In each case, the material was cDNA or gDNA derived from T cells, B-cell-depleted T cells, or PBMCs.

The germline V gene has CDR1 GTSNPN and CDR2 SVGIG (reference sequence). Deletions cut 0 bases from V and 0 bases from J, with 21 bases between. The CDR3 is 19 amino acids. Assay: immunoSEQ multiplex PCR; the TCRdb copy retains only in-frame clones and omits some. The sample lists some 250,000 clones, around 83% occurring once. In this sample, this clone turned up once. V is TRBV30 and J is TRBJ1-3, with D maybe TRBD1 (6 bases). The receptor's source is a man aged 35 to 55 with active or convalescent COVID-19. Sequenced input: peripheral blood. Written as DNA, the CDR3 is TGTGCCTGGAGTGTGGGGGGGGGCAGTTTCGCTCTCTCTGGAAACACCATATATTTT. Amino acids: CAWSVGGGSFALSGNTIYF.